This T cell receptor (beta chain) came from a study of Ad26.COV2.S vaccination and SARS-CoV-2 variants. Between the trimmed V and J ends, which lost 4 bases and 4 bases, there was a span of 10 bases. This CDR3 spans 12 amino acids. Germline V gives CDR1 SQVTM, CDR2 ANQGSEA. The table came from immunoSEQ multiplex PCR; TCRdb's copy has only in-frame clones and leaves some out. The table shows hundreds of thousands of clones, with 70% to 90% occurring only once. Treatment defined: approximately 18 received Ad26.COV2.S at low or high dose, single or two shots; 5 received placebo; per-sample allocation not given. Material that was analyzed had been drawn on day 63 after the first vaccine or placebo injection.

This clonotype was sampled from a person between 18 and 65 years old who received the Ad26.COV2.S COVID-19 vaccine or a placebo. This sample comprised peripheral blood, obtained in a trial of Ad26.COV2.S vaccine versus placebo. The chain combines TRBV29-1 with TRBJ1-2, with D possibly matching TRBD1 (5 bases). CDR3 in DNA: TGCAGCGTTGGGCCAGGGCCCTATGGCTACACCTTC. It yields the protein CSVGPGPYGYTF.